The 4 T cell receptor beta chains reported below all come from one sample, sequenced in a study of cytomegalovirus exposure and HLA in healthy donors (dated by TCRdb to about 2017). The method behind the library was the immunoSEQ multiplex PCR assay. The table was pulled from immuneACCESS by TCRdb, which kept in-frame rearrangements only. Such tables lose some clones; where checked, under half of the loss comes from unresolved V genes, and the rest has no known cause. This sample is represented by about 110,000 clones; roughly 86% of them were singletons. Roughly 2.2% of the sample lies in the top ten. Sequencing was performed on PBMCs. Receptors were obtained from a woman aged 18-29 years in good health and CMV-seronegative.

This clone was found once. The J gene is TRBJ2-2, the V gene TRBV28; weak D call: TRBD1 (5 bases). The CDR3 contains 15 residues. Germline assignment: CDR1 MDHEN and CDR2 SYDVKM. Trimming removed 3 bases from V and 2 bases from J, with 10 bases in between. The CDR3 loop is CASSFVGRNTGELFF. The CDR3 DNA follows: TGTGCCAGCAGTTTCGTGGGGCGCAACACCGGGGAGCTGTTTTTT.

This clone showed up just once. V is TRBV4-2 and J is TRBJ2-3; 10 bases fit TRBD2. The germline CDR1 and CDR2 sequences are LGHNA and YNFKEQ. This CDR3 has 16 residues. V trimming: 0 bases; J trimming: 6 bases; junction bases outside the gene matches: 6. CDR3 coding DNA: TGTGCCAGCAGCCAAGAGCTAGCGGGAGCAGGGGATACGCAGTATTTT. Its protein product is CASSQELAGAGDTQYF.

V usage is TRBV6-6 and J usage is TRBJ1-5, with D possibly matching TRBD1 (6 bases). V lost 7 bases, J lost 5 bases, and 12 bases lay in between. Looked up from germline, CDR1 is MNHNY and CDR2 is SVGAGI (reference sequence). This CDR3 is 13 amino acids long. CDR3 nucleotide sequence: TGTGCCAGCAAGCGGGACACCTATCAGCCCCAGCATTTT. Translating it yields CASKRDTYQPQHF.

This clone was recorded a few times. This sequence joins TRBV18 and TRBJ2-6; maybe TRBD1 (5 bases). CDR3 length equals 16 residues. Trimming took 6 bases from V and 0 from J, leaving 12 bases between them. Germline values: CDR1 KGHSH, CDR2 LQKENI. Here the CDR3 reads CASSPDSFSGANVLTF. The DNA of the CDR3 is TGTGCCAGCTCTCCCGACAGCTTCTCTGGGGCCAACGTCCTGACTTTC.